This is a list of T cell receptor beta chains from one sample in a study of shared clonotypes between healthy human individuals. Clones were read by immunoSEQ multiplex PCR, and TCRdb kept only the in-frame ones, dropping some. The table lists approximately 2.4 million clones, approximately 95% of them singletons, with around 0.13% in the top ten. Sequences were obtained from naive CD4+ T cells sorted from blood. The receptor source for this set is a man in his late teens or twenties in good health. Both conserved end residues are part of each CDR3. A D gene is named only where the DNA matches it firmly. Rows give clone size only sometimes, using once, few, many, or a class for an expanded clone.

clone_size	d_call	v_call	j_call	cdr3_aa	cdr3_nt
-	TRBD1	TRBV4-3	TRBJ1-6	CASSRQQGAIENSPLHF	TGCGCCAGCAGCCGTCAACAGGGGGCGATAGAAAATTCACCCCTCCACTTT
-	-	TRBV6-5	TRBJ1-5	CASSYSTETPQHF	TGTGCCAGCAGTTACTCGACAGAAACGCCCCAGCATTTT
few	TRBD1	TRBV9	TRBJ1-2	CASSTRTGGYTF	TGTGCCAGCAGCACCCGGACAGGAGGCTACACCTTC
-	-	TRBV6-1	TRBJ1-5	CASSPEGGAPQPQHF	TGTGCCAGCAGTCCTGAGGGAGGGGCGCCTCAGCCCCAGCATTTT
-	-	TRBV29-1	TRBJ1-1	CSVDHGMNTEAFF	TGCAGCGTTGATCACGGAATGAACACTGAAGCTTTCTTT
-	-	TRBV11-2	TRBJ2-3	CASSLSPRTQGGGDTQYF	TGTGCCAGCAGCTTAAGCCCCCGGACACAGGGTGGGGGAGATACGCAGTATTTT
once	-	TRBV5-4	TRBJ2-1	CASSLSPRSYNEQFF	TGTGCCAGCAGCTTGAGCCCTCGCTCCTACAATGAGCAGTTCTTC
-	TRBD1	TRBV19	TRBJ1-5	CASSRDRNQPQHF	TGTGCCAGTAGTCGGGACAGGAATCAGCCCCAGCATTTT
-	-	TRBV7-2	TRBJ1-5	CASSLASILGQPQHF	TGTGCCAGCAGCTTAGCGTCCATCCTGGGCCAGCCCCAGCATTTT
once	-	TRBV11-2	TRBJ2-2	CASSQGQTGELFF	TGTGCCAGCAGCCAAGGACAGACCGGGGAGCTGTTTTTT
once	-	TRBV5-1	TRBJ2-1	CASSLITTPEIYNEQFF	TGCGCCAGCAGCTTAATCACAACGCCCGAGATTTACAATGAGCAGTTCTTC
-	-	TRBV2	TRBJ1-6	CASSADTANSPLHF	TGTGCCAGCAGTGCCGACACGGCAAATTCACCCCTCCACTTT
-	TRBD1	TRBV7-9	TRBJ1-6	CASSSRTGQNSPLHF	TGTGCCAGCAGCTCAAGGACAGGTCAAAATTCACCCCTCCACTTT
-	-	TRBV28	TRBJ1-1	CASSLGVSTEAFF	TGTGCCAGCAGCCTGGGGGTATCGACTGAAGCTTTCTTT
once	TRBD2	TRBV10-3	TRBJ2-2	CAIGTSFHTGELFF	TGTGCCATAGGGACTAGCTTCCACACCGGGGAGCTGTTTTTT
-	TRBD2	TRBV5-4	TRBJ2-7	CASSLGRGAEEQYF	TGTGCCAGCAGCTTGGGGCGGGGGGCGGAGGAGCAGTACTTC
-	TRBD1	TRBV7-2	TRBJ1-4	CASSSGQGFGKLFF	TGTGCCAGCAGCTCGGGACAGGGGTTTGGAAAACTGTTTTTT
-	-	TRBV6-5	TRBJ2-7	CASSLTGYEQYF	TGTGCCAGCAGCCTGACTGGATACGAGCAGTACTTC
-	-	TRBV10-1	TRBJ2-7	CASSRDPLSAEQYF	TGCGCCAGCAGCCGGGACCCGCTCTCGGCCGAGCAGTACTTC
-	-	TRBV7-6	TRBJ2-7	CASSPNPGSPYEQYF	TGTGCCAGCAGCCCCAATCCGGGATCGCCCTACGAGCAGTACTTC
-	-	TRBV19	TRBJ1-6	CASRDSPDSPLHF	TGTGCCAGTAGGGACAGTCCAGATTCACCCCTCCACTTT
-	-	TRBV10-3	TRBJ1-1	CAISEYSGTRTEAFF	TGTGCCATCAGTGAATACTCCGGGACAAGAACTGAAGCTTTCTTT
-	-	TRBV25-1	TRBJ1-5	CASSETGWQGLQPQHF	TGTGCCAGCAGTGAGACGGGCTGGCAGGGGTTACAGCCCCAGCATTTT
-	TRBD2	TRBV28	TRBJ2-3	CASNHGLGGGRFEDTQYF	TGTGCCAGCAACCACGGACTGGGCGGGGGGCGGTTTGAAGATACGCAGTATTTT
-	TRBD1	TRBV7-9	TRBJ1-5	CASSQDRAQPQHF	TGTGCCAGCAGCCAAGACAGGGCTCAGCCCCAGCATTTT
-	TRBD1	TRBV10-2	TRBJ2-4	CASSVGGRLAKNIQYF	TGCGCCAGCAGTGTAGGGGGCAGGTTGGCCAAAAACATTCAGTACTTC
-	TRBD2	TRBV6-1	TRBJ2-7	CEVASGSYEQYF	TGTGAAGTGGCTAGCGGTTCTTACGAGCAGTACTTC
-	-	TRBV5-1	TRBJ2-2	CASSLVAWGTGELFF	TGCGCCAGCAGCTTGGTAGCTTGGGGCACCGGGGAGCTGTTTTTT
-	-	TRBV7-8	TRBJ1-3	CASSLGDRTGNTIYF	TGTGCCAGCAGCTTAGGAGACAGGACTGGAAACACCATATATTTT
-	TRBD1	TRBV10-1	TRBJ2-2	CASSADRGRVLFF	TGCGCCAGCAGTGCGGACAGGGGTCGAGTGCTGTTTTTT
-	-	TRBV27	TRBJ1-2	CASSLQGLNGYTF	TGTGCCAGCAGTCTACAGGGTCTGAACGGCTACACCTTC
-	-	TRBV23-1	TRBJ2-3	CASPPGSGDTQYF	TGCGCCAGCCCGCCTGGGAGCGGAGATACGCAGTATTTT
-	-	TRBV11-2	TRBJ2-6	CASSSPSSGANVLTF	TGTGCCAGCAGCTCTCCAAGTTCTGGGGCCAACGTCCTGACTTTC
-	TRBD1	TRBV2	TRBJ1-5	CASSGDRGGNQPQHF	TGTGCCAGCAGCGGTGACAGGGGAGGCAATCAGCCCCAGCATTTT
-	TRBD1	TRBV6-5	TRBJ1-6	CASSYGTGSSPLHF	TGTGCCAGCAGTTACGGGACAGGGTCTTCACCCCTCCACTTT
-	-	TRBV15	TRBJ2-7	CATSFGGSSSYEQYF	TGTGCCACCAGCTTCGGAGGATCCTCCTCCTACGAGCAGTACTTC
-	-	TRBV6-1	TRBJ1-2	CASSDQQGLLRGYTF	TGTGCCAGCAGTGACCAACAGGGACTTCTGAGAGGCTACACCTTC
-	-	TRBV7-2	TRBJ2-3	CASSLMSPRDTQYF	TGTGCCAGCAGCTTAATGTCCCCGAGAGATACGCAGTATTTT
-	TRBD1	TRBV25-1	TRBJ1-5	CASSAGRGENSNQPQHF	TGTGCCAGCAGCGCCGGCAGGGGGGAGAATAGCAATCAGCCCCAGCATTTT
-	-	TRBV29-1	TRBJ1-5	CSVVGVRGQPQHF	TGCAGCGTTGTGGGGGTGCGGGGTCAGCCCCAGCATTTT
-	TRBD2	TRBV9	TRBJ2-7	CASSGTSGGTYEQYF	TGTGCCAGCAGCGGTACTAGCGGGGGTACCTACGAGCAGTACTTC
-	-	TRBV7-2	TRBJ2-7	CASSFPQGPAPYEQYF	TGTGCCAGCAGCTTCCCGCAGGGGCCGGCCCCCTACGAGCAGTACTTC
-	-	TRBV4-1	TRBJ2-5	CASSQGIRETQYF	TGCGCCAGCAGCCAAGGAATTCGGGAGACCCAGTACTTC
-	TRBD2	TRBV5-1	TRBJ2-3	CASSDPTSGADTQYF	TGCGCCAGCAGCGACCCGACTAGCGGGGCAGATACGCAGTATTTT
-	-	TRBV7-8	TRBJ2-5	CASSLDFQETQYF	TGTGCCAGCAGCTTAGACTTCCAAGAGACCCAGTACTTC